This T cell receptor (beta chain) came from a study of memory CD4+ T cells and cytomegalovirus serostatus. In the authors' workflow: After removing out-of-frame reads, under 2.5 million distinct TCRbeta sequences remained. Sequenced by immunoSEQ multiplex PCR; TCRdb stores in-frame clones only, minus some. That table supplies the V and J calls and clone size; D and trimming were determined from the DNA. The repertoire holds about 50,000 clones, with about 80% as singletons. Looked up from germline, CDR1 is SGHVS and CDR2 is FQNEAQ. The CDR3 runs 13 residues. Trimming removed 3 bases at V and 2 bases at J, with 7 bases between. Single viable CD3+CD4+CD8-CD45RO+ cells were sorted as the memory CD4+ T cells. Donors' CMV status reflects serum IgG against pp150, pp28, p38, p52.

Sequencing was performed on memory CD4+ T cells from blood. This chain connects TRBV7-8 to TRBJ1-2; D gene unclear. The receptor comes from an adult in good health and CMV-seronegative. The CDR3 sequence is CASSFRPNYGYTF. DNA for the CDR3: TGTGCCAGCAGCTTCCGACCGAACTATGGCTACACCTTC.